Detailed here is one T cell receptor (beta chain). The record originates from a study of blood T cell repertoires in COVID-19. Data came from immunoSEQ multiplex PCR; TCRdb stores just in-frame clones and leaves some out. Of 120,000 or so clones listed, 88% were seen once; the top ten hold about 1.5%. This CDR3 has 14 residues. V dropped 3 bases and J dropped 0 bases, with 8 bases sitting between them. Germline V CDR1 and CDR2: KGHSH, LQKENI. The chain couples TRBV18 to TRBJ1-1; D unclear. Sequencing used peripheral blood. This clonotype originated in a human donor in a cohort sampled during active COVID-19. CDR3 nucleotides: TGTGCCAGCTCACCGAGGATCCTGAACACTGAAGCTTTCTTT. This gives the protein CASSPRILNTEAFF.